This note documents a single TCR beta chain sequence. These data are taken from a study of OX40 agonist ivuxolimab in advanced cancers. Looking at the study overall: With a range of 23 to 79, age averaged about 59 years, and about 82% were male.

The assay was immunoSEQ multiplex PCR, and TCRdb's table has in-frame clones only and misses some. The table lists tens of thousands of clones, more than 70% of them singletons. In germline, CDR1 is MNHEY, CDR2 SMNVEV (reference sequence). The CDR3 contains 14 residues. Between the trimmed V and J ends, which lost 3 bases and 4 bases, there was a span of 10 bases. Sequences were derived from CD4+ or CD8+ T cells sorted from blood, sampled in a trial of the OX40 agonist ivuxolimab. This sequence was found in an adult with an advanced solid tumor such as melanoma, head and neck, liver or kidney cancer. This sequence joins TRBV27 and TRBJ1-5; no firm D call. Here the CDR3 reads CASSFGTENQPQHF. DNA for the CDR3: TGTGCCAGCAGTTTCGGAACGGAGAATCAGCCCCAGCATTTT.